This passage covers 15 T cell receptor beta chains from one sample sequenced in a study of cytomegalovirus exposure and HLA in healthy donors. Primers for the PCR totalled 60 Vbeta and 13 Jbeta. Assay: immunoSEQ multiplex PCR; the TCRdb copy retains only in-frame clones and omits some. The repertoire table contains about 74,000 clones. The sample taken for sequencing was PBMCs. The receptors stem from a female donor in good health and CMV-seropositive.

The V and J genes are TRBV21-1 and TRBJ1-5; no DNA check was done on the table's D call, TRBD1. TRBV21-1 is a recognized pseudogene. The CDR3 is 18 residues long. The CDR3 region has the DNA TGTGCCAGCAGCGCCCGGGACAGGGGATTCGGGGGCAATCAGCCCCAGCATTTT. It codes for CASSARDRGFGGNQPQHF.

Turning to this clone: In this CDR3 the conserved last residue, phenylalanine or tryptophan, is missing, so a read error is likely. Because the CDR3's place on the DNA is in doubt, the DNA is left out and the CDR3 is given as listed by TCRdb. The chain uses TRBV5-6 and TRBJ2-7; the table's TRBD2 call for D was not verified on the DNA. CDR1 is SGHDT, CDR2 YYEEEE, per germline. The CDR3 region is 19 residues in length, termini included. The CDR3 sequence is CASGAYSSGVPTEQYRLSL.

The rearrangement uses TRBV2 and TRBJ1-2; D is possibly TRBD1 (6 bases). Trimming shortened V by 7 bases and J by 8 bases, and 26 bases separated the two germline ends. Germline CDR1 SNHLY, CDR2 FYNNEI. The length of the CDR3 is 16 residues. CDR3 bases: TGTGCCAGCATAGAAGACAGCTCCTCCGACACAGGGGGCTACACCTTC. Residues: CASIEDSSSDTGGYTF.

The chain employs TRBV1 and TRBJ2-3; TRBD2 is the table's D call and was not checked against the DNA. TRBV1 is annotated as a pseudogene. CDR3 length: 16 amino acids. CDR3 amino acids: CTSSQAGGTSTDTQYF. In nucleotides, the CDR3 is TGCACCAGCAGCCAGGCGGGGGGCACTAGCACAGATACGCAGTATTTT.

As DNA, the CDR3 is TGTGCCAGCAGCCTGTTTCGGAGGACCTACGAGCAGTACTTC. Protein sequence: CASSLFRRTYEQYF. J is TRBJ2-7 and V is TRBV28; the D gene is possibly TRBD2 (5 bases). The CDR3 has 14 residues. V dropped 6 bases and J dropped 2 bases, with 14 bases sitting between them. The germline gives CDR1 MDHEN, CDR2 SYDVKM.

The V gene is TRBV7-2, the J gene TRBJ2-7, with D possibly being TRBD2 (6 bases). This CDR3 contains 16 residues. Germline V gene data show CDR1 as SGHTA and CDR2 as FQGNSA. V gave up 5 bases and J gave up 4 bases, with 21 bases separating them. The DNA for the CDR3 is TGTGCCAGCAGCCCCGGGACTGCCGTTACCCGATACGAGCAGTACTTC. Its protein is CASSPGTAVTRYEQYF.

V usage is TRBV6-5 and J usage is TRBJ2-6; D unresolved. The CDR3 has 15 residues. Trimming cost V 10 bases and J 0 bases, with 13 bases left between them. Germline V gives CDR1 MNHEY, CDR2 SVGAGI. CDR3 sequence (DNA): TGTGCCACCTTCCGGGTCCCCTCTGGGGCCAACGTCCTGACTTTC. Its translation: CATFRVPSGANVLTF.

The chain links TRBV28 to TRBJ1-2; D remains ambiguous. With 5 bases removed from V and 4 bases from J, the gap between germline ends came to 14 bases. The CDR3 runs 14 residues. Germline V gives CDR1 MDHEN, CDR2 SYDVKM. CDR3: CASSPPGVGYGYTF. CDR3 DNA: TGTGCCAGCAGTCCCCCCGGAGTCGGCTATGGCTACACCTTC.

V and J are TRBV5-1 and TRBJ2-3; TRBD2 agrees at 14 bases. J gave up 6 bases and V 3 bases, and 3 bases lay outside the gene matches. CDR1 SGHRS and CDR2 YFSETQ come from the germline V gene. The CDR3 sequence is 15 residues long. The CDR3 nucleotides read TGCGCCAGCAGCTCGGGACTAGCGGGGGCCGATACGCAGTATTTT. This translates into CASSSGLAGADTQYF.

The chain has TRBV5-1 and TRBJ2-3; D may be TRBD2 (7 bases). Germline V gives CDR1 SGHRS, CDR2 YFSETQ. V was shortened by 5 bases and J by 6 bases, with 22 bases between the two germline ends. This CDR3 has 16 residues. In DNA form, the CDR3 reads TGCGCCAGCAGTTCGGTTAGGGGGGGGGCCTCCGATACGCAGTATTTT. This gives the protein CASSSVRGGASDTQYF.

This rearrangement joins TRBV28 to TRBJ2-3, with a possible D match to TRBD1 (5 bases). Trimming took 2 bases from V and 3 from J, leaving 15 bases between them. Germline V gives CDR1 MDHEN, CDR2 SYDVKM. The CDR3 runs 16 residues. The CDR3 DNA reads TGTGCCAGCAGTTTAGTGGGGCCCCTCGGAACAGATACGCAGTATTTT. This sequence encodes CASSLVGPLGTDTQYF.

The rearrangement links TRBV6-1 to TRBJ1-2; TRBD1 matches at 8 bases. This CDR3 region has 15 residues. Germline CDR1 MNHNS, CDR2 SASEGT. The V and J ends lost 4 bases and 8 bases, in that order; junction bases with no gene match: 12. This chain's CDR3 is CASSGDRGVKGGYTF. The CDR3 DNA is TGTGCCAGCAGTGGCGACAGGGGAGTAAAGGGAGGCTACACCTTC.

The chain has TRBV7-8 and TRBJ1-5, with D possibly being TRBD1 (5 bases). V was pared by 5 bases and J by 4 bases, with 9 bases between. This CDR3 region has 13 residues. Germline lookup yields CDR1 SGHVS and CDR2 FQNEAQ. The CDR3 protein is CASSDKGNQPQHF. The CDR3 bases are TGTGCCAGCAGCGACAAGGGGAATCAGCCCCAGCATTTT.

This rearrangement joins TRBV5-1 to TRBJ2-7; 8 positions agree with TRBD1. The V gene end was trimmed by 2 bases and the J gene end by 4 bases; junction bases not matched to a gene: 5. This CDR3 region has 14 residues. Germline V lookup: CDR1 SGHRS, CDR2 YFSETQ. CDR3 nucleotides: TGCGCCAGCAGCTTCCAGGGGGCGCAATACGAGCAGTACTTC. Its translation is CASSFQGAQYEQYF.

The rearrangement links TRBV5-1 to TRBJ2-4; D is possibly TRBD1 (5 bases). The CDR3 is made up of 13 amino acids. V lost 0 bases to trimming and J lost 8 bases, with 9 bases between them. From germline, CDR1 is SGHRS and CDR2 YFSETQ. The CDR3 region has the DNA TGCGCCAGCAGCTTGGAGGGGTTGGACATTCAGTACTTC. Protein sequence: CASSLEGLDIQYF.